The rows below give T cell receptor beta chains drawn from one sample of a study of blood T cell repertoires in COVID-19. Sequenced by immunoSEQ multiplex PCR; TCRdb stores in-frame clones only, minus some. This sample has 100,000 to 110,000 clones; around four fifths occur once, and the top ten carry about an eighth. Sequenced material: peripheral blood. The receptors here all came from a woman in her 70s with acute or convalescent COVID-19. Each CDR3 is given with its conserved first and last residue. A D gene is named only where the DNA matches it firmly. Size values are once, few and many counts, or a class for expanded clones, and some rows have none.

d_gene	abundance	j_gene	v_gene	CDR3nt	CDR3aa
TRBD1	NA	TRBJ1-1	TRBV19	TGTGCCAGCCGACAGGGTGTGGGCACTGAAGCTTTCTTT	CASRQGVGTEAFF
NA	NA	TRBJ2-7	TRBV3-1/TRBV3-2	TGTGCCAGCAGCCAAAAAAGCAGAGGTTCCGAGCAGTACTTC	CASSQKSRGSEQYF
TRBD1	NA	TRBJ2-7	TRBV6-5	TGTGCCAGCAGCCCCCGGGACAGGTACTACGAGCAGTACTTC	CASSPRDRYYEQYF
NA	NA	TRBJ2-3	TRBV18	TGTGCCAGCTCACTACAGAAGTCTAGCACAGATACGCAGTATTTT	CASSLQKSSTDTQYF
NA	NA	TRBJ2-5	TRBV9	TGTGCCAGCAGCGTCCGACAAGATCAAGAGACCCAGTACTTC	CASSVRQDQETQYF
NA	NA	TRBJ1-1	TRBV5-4	TGTGCCAGCAGCCCGGGGTTTTCGAACACTGAAGCTTTCTTT	CASSPGFSNTEAFF
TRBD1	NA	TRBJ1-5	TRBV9	TGTGCCAGCAGCGTTTTGGTGCACAGGGGTAGCAATCAGCCCCAGCATTTT	CASSVLVHRGSNQPQHF
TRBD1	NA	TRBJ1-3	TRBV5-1	TGCGCCAGCAGCGCCACAGGGGGCGCCGGAAACACCATATATTTT	CASSATGGAGNTIYF
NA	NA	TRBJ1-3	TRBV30	TGTGCCTGGTCGACGGGAGGGACTGGAAACACCATATATTTT	CAWSTGGTGNTIYF
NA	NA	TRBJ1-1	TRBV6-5	TGTGCCAGCAGTAATACAGGGTCGGCTGAAGCTTTCTTT	CASSNTGSAEAFF
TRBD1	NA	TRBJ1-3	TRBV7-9	TGTGCCAGCAGCGTGGGACAGGGGTCGGGAAACACCATATATTTT	CASSVGQGSGNTIYF
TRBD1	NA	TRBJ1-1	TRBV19	TGTGCCAGTAGTATGTCACAGGGGGCAGGGAACACTGAAGCTTTCTTT	CASSMSQGAGNTEAFF
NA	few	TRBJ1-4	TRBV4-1	TGCGCCAGCAGCCTCCGGGGTGAAGGGTTGAATGAAAAACTGTTTTTT	CASSLRGEGLNEKLFF
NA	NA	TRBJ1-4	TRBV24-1	TGTGCCACCAGTGAAAAGACAGAGTTAAAAGAAAAACTGTTTTTT	CATSEKTELKEKLFF
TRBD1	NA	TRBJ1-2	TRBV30	TGTGCCTGGAGTAGCGGACAGGGTTCCTATGGCTACACCTTC	CAWSSGQGSYGYTF
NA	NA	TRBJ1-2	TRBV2	TGTGCCAGCAGTGGGGGGCAGGGTCGCGGCTACACCTTC	CASSGGQGRGYTF
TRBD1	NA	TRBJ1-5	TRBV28	TGTGCCAGCGAACCCAGGGGGCTTGTTTGGGATAGCAATCAGCCCCAGCATTTT	CASEPRGLVWDSNQPQHF